The 20 T cell receptor beta chains listed next were all sequenced from one sample in a study of beta chain features in type 1 diabetes. TCRB transcripts that were expressed got sequenced, as all of the isolated RNA had been reverse transcribed. Clones were sequenced by immunoSEQ multiplex PCR, and TCRdb holds only the in-frame ones, with some missing. The table shows about 350,000 clones, with roughly a fifth occurring only once. Material for sequencing was naive CD4+ T cells from blood. The receptors originated from a woman aged 18-30 years in good health.

This clone came up a few times. V gene TRBV28 combines with J gene TRBJ2-3; maybe TRBD2 (5 bases). Trimming pared 7 bases from V and 2 bases from J, leaving 16 bases between. This CDR3 comprises 15 residues. From germline, CDR1 is MDHEN and CDR2 SYDVKM. CDR3 sequence reads: CASNDYSEDTDTQYF. The CDR3 DNA sequence: TGTGCCAGCAACGACTACTCTGAGGACACAGATACGCAGTATTTT.

V and J are TRBV30 and TRBJ1-2; TRBD1 agrees at 7 bases. Germline CDR1 reads GTSNPN; CDR2 reads SVGIG (reference sequence). Trimming removed 4 bases from V and 1 base from J; junction bases left unmatched: 15. This CDR3 has 17 amino acids. CDR3 region: CAWIGGGPSGVNYGYTF. CDR3 sequence (DNA): TGTGCCTGGATCGGAGGGGGCCCCTCAGGAGTTAACTATGGCTACACCTTC. Complete variable domain (other parts from reference TRBV30 and TRBJ1-2): SQTIHQWPATLVQPVGSPLSLECTVEGTSNPNLYWYRQAAGRGLQLLFYSVGIGQISSEVPQNLSASRPQDRQFILSSKKLLLSDSGFYLCAWIGGGPSGVNYGYTFGSGTRLTVV.

The chain has TRBV4-2 and TRBJ2-2; D is possibly TRBD2 (6 bases). This CDR3 is built from 15 residues. Germline V gives CDR1 LGHNA, CDR2 YNFKEQ. Trimming removed 4 bases at V and 2 bases at J, with 11 bases between. The CDR3 DNA is TGTGCCAGCAGCCCGGGGCGGGGTAACACCGGGGAGCTGTTTTTT. It yields the protein CASSPGRGNTGELFF.

The chain is built from TRBV6-5 and TRBJ1-5; D is possibly TRBD1 (5 bases). V gave up 6 bases and J gave up 4 bases, with 16 bases separating them. The CDR3 covers 15 residues. Germline CDR1 MNHEY, CDR2 SVGAGI. CDR3 residues: CASRRWTYQNQPQHF. CDR3 DNA: TGTGCCAGCAGACGCTGGACATACCAGAATCAGCCCCAGCATTTT.

The rearrangement uses TRBV12-5 and TRBJ2-7, with no clear D. The CDR3 contains 12 residues. V shed 2 bases and J shed 0 bases, with 2 bases lying between them. Looked up from germline, CDR1 is LGHNT and CDR2 is FRNRAP. The CDR3 is CASGLYSYEQYF. CDR3 nucleotide sequence: TGTGCTAGTGGTTTGTACTCCTACGAGCAGTACTTC.

The chain couples TRBV30 to TRBJ2-7; 9 nucleotides agree with TRBD2. V was clipped by 2 bases and J by 6 bases; unmatched bases: 8. CDR1 is GTSNPN and CDR2 is SVGIG in the germline V gene (reference sequence). CDR3 size: 14 residues. The CDR3 DNA reads TGTGCCTGGAGTAATGAGCGGGGGGTTTTCGAGCAGTACTTC. This translates into CAWSNERGVFEQYF.

This clone was picked up a small number of times. This rearrangement joins TRBV30 to TRBJ2-1, with 7 bases that match TRBD1. The CDR3 loop spans 14 amino acids. V was pared by 2 bases and J by 2 bases, with 3 bases of the junction left unmatched. Germline V gene lookup returns CDR1 GTSNPN and CDR2 SVGIG (reference sequence). The CDR3 DNA is TGTGCCTGGAGTCCCGACAGGGCCTACAATGAGCAGTTCTTC. This sequence encodes CAWSPDRAYNEQFF.

The chain recombines TRBV30 with TRBJ2-2; D unresolved. The V gene lost 4 bases and the J gene lost 4 bases, with 13 bases spanning the gap. This CDR3 contains 14 residues. Germline assignment: CDR1 GTSNPN and CDR2 SVGIG (reference sequence). As DNA, the CDR3 is TGTGCCTGGATGTCCGGGTCATCCACCGGGGAGCTGTTTTTT. Translating it yields CAWMSGSSTGELFF.

In this sample, this clone turned up a few times. V usage is TRBV9 and J usage is TRBJ2-2; D not certain. Germline values: CDR1 SGDLS, CDR2 YYNGEE. The ends were cut back, 4 bases at V and 5 bases at J, with 18 bases in the middle. The CDR3 is 16 residues long. CDR3 region: CASSPRYGRNTGELFF. The CDR3 DNA sequence: TGTGCCAGCAGCCCTAGGTACGGTCGGAATACCGGGGAGCTGTTTTTT.

The V gene is TRBV29-1, the J gene TRBJ1-2, with TRBD1 matching over 12 bases. Germline CDR1 is SQVTM and CDR2 is ANQGSEA. The CDR3 is 16 amino acids. With 6 bases clipped from V and 3 bases from J, the junction kept 11 bases outside the gene matches. CDR3 nucleotides: TGCAGCGTGGCCGGGACAGGGGGCAAGAGGTACTATGGCTACACCTTC. It translates to CSVAGTGGKRYYGYTF.

The chain is built from TRBV5-1 and TRBJ1-2; no firm D call. Per the germline V gene, CDR1 is SGHRS and CDR2 is YFSETQ. This CDR3 contains 14 residues. The V end lost 4 bases, the J end lost 2 bases, and 12 bases lay between the germline ends. CDR3 sequence reads: CASSPQTGNYGYTF. DNA of the CDR3: TGCGCCAGCAGCCCTCAGACCGGGAACTATGGCTACACCTTC.

V gene TRBV9 combines with J gene TRBJ1-2; no firm D call. Germline assignment: CDR1 SGDLS and CDR2 YYNGEE. The ends were cut back, 0 bases at V and 0 bases at J, with 6 bases in the middle. CDR3 length: 14 amino acids. The CDR3: CASSVDTANYGYTF. The CDR3 region has the DNA TGTGCCAGCAGCGTAGATACAGCTAACTATGGCTACACCTTC.

The V and J genes are TRBV19 and TRBJ2-1; tentative D call: TRBD2 (5 bases). V gave up 8 bases and J gave up 2 bases, with 25 bases separating them. CDR3 length: 18 amino acids. Germline V gene data show CDR1 as LNHDA and CDR2 as SQIVND (reference sequence). CDR3 protein: CASPARTPSVGTYNEQFF. The CDR3, as DNA: TGTGCCAGTCCCGCCCGGACTCCTTCCGTTGGGACCTACAATGAGCAGTTCTTC.

The CDR3 coding sequence is TGTGCCAGCAGCTTGGCCCAGCGGAATGGCTACACCTTC. Protein: CASSLAQRNGYTF. The rearrangement links TRBV5-4 to TRBJ1-2, with D uncertain. V shed 0 bases and J shed 6 bases, with 9 bases lying between them. The CDR3 runs to 13 residues. Germline values: CDR1 SGHNT, CDR2 YYREEE (reference sequence).

The chain is built from TRBV5-1 and TRBJ2-2; TRBD1 matches 10 bases. Germline-derived CDR1 and CDR2 are SGHRS and YFSETQ. Trimming at V came to 5 bases and at J to 5 bases, leaving 9 bases not matched to a gene. This CDR3 has 16 amino acids. In nucleotides, the CDR3 is TGCGCCAGCAGGTCGACAGGGGGCGAGTTGACCGGGGAGCTGTTTTTT. It is translated as CASRSTGGELTGELFF.

V gene TRBV2 combines with J gene TRBJ2-1, with a possible D match to TRBD2 (5 bases). The V end lost 7 bases, the J end lost 9 bases, and 13 bases lay between the germline ends. Germline CDR1 reads SNHLY; CDR2 reads FYNNEI. The CDR3 is 12 amino acids. Here the CDR3 DNA reads TGTGCCAGCACTCGATCGGAGGTTGAGCAGTTCTTC. It specifies CASTRSEVEQFF.

This clone was counted only a few times. The rearrangement links TRBV14 to TRBJ2-3, with D uncertain. V was cut by 3 bases and J by 4 bases, with 8 bases left in between. The CDR3 runs 13 residues. Per the germline V gene, CDR1 is SGHDN and CDR2 is FVKESK. CDR3 sequence: CASSQFGSDTQYF. CDR3 coding DNA: TGTGCCAGCAGCCAGTTCGGGTCAGATACGCAGTATTTT.

This clone was detected only a few times. This chain uses TRBV5-1 with TRBJ2-7; D is undetermined. The CDR3 is made up of 13 amino acids. Trimming pared 4 bases from V and 2 bases from J, leaving 10 bases between. CDR1 is SGHRS, CDR2 YFSETQ, per germline. This CDR3 is CASSVTKTYEQYF. The CDR3 bases are TGCGCCAGCAGCGTAACAAAAACCTACGAGCAGTACTTC. Using reference TRBV5-1 and TRBJ2-7 for the parts outside the CDR3, the full variable domain is KAGVTQTPRYLIKTRGQQVTLSCSPISGHRSVSWYQQTPGQGLQFLFEYFSETQRNKGNFPGRFSGRQFSNSRSEMNVSTLELGDSALYLCASSVTKTYEQYFGPGTRLTVT.

The chain carries TRBV5-6 and TRBJ1-1, with TRBD1 matching over 8 bases. With V trimmed by 3 bases and J by 3 bases, 7 bases remained unmatched. This CDR3 has 15 residues. Germline V lookup: CDR1 SGHDT, CDR2 YYEEEE. Written as DNA, the CDR3 is TGTGCCAGCAGCTACCGACAGGGGCTCTACACTGAAGCTTTCTTT. It specifies CASSYRQGLYTEAFF.

This clone occurred once. This chain connects TRBV9 to TRBJ2-7; 13 nucleotides agree with TRBD2. Trimming at V came to 4 bases and at J to 6 bases, leaving 7 bases not matched to a gene. This CDR3 is 15 amino acids long. Germline CDR1 and CDR2: SGDLS and YYNGEE. For the CDR3, the DNA is TGTGCCAGCAGCCCCGGGACTAGCGGGACCATCGAGCAGTACTTC. Its protein product is CASSPGTSGTIEQYF.